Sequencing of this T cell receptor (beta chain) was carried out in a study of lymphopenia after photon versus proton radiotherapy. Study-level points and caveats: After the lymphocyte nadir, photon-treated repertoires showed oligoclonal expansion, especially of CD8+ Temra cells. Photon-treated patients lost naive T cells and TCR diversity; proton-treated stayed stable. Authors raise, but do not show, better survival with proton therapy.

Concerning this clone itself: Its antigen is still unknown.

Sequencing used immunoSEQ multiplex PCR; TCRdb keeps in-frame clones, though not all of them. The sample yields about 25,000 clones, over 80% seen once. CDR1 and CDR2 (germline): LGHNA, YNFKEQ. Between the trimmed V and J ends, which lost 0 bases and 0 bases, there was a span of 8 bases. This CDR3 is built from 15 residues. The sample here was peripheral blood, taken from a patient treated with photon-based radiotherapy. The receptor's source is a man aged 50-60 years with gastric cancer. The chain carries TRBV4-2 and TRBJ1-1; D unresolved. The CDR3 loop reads CASSQDPGMNTEAFF. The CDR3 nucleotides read TGTGCCAGCAGCCAAGATCCCGGGATGAACACTGAAGCTTTCTTT.